This T cell receptor beta chain was obtained from a study of Graves' ophthalmopathy and Graves' hyperthyroidism. This clonotype has a handful of counts. The antigen remains unidentified. The junction shows a germline mismatch at one end, possibly a read error. Points from the study as a whole: The model achieved roughly 69% sensitivity and over 72% specificity for ophthalmopathy progression.

The CDR3 totals 13 residues. Per germline, CDR1 SGHVS and CDR2 FNYEAQ. Where ophthalmopathy was present, donors had moderate-to-severe activity, CAS ≥3, NOSPECS ≥4 and duration under 3 months. Pregnancy or lactation, uncontrolled infections and other autoimmune diseases were grounds for excluding patients. RNA transcripts yielded amplified TCR beta CDR3 regions. HTBI-primed RT-PCR formed the first round, and a multiplex PCR formed the second. TCRdb recomputed calls from the multiplex PCR reads with MiXCR, one row per CDR3 protein. The table has 600,000 to 700,000 distinct CDR3 sequences, about two fifths seen once.

This clonotype originated in an adult man with Graves' ophthalmopathy. Specimen: peripheral blood. This chain links TRBV7-6 with TRBJ2-5; 7 nucleotides match TRBD2. The CDR3 DNA sequence: TGTGCTAGCAGCTTTCGCGGGAGAGAGACCCAGTACTTC. It codes for CASSFRGRETQYF.